These 3 T cell receptor beta chains originate from one sample sequenced in a study of blood T cell repertoires in COVID-19. Assay used: immunoSEQ multiplex PCR; TCRdb lists only in-frame clones, some missing. The sample holds 130,000 to 150,000 clones, more than 75% seen once. Sequenced material: peripheral blood. The source of these receptors is a man aged 45-65 years who had recovered from COVID-19.

This chain joins TRBV11-2 and TRBJ1-5; no reliable D call. Germline-derived CDR1 and CDR2 are SGHAT and FQNNGV. The CDR3 extends over 12 amino acids. V gave up 1 base and J gave up 12 bases, with 10 bases separating them. The CDR3 nucleotides are TGTGCCAGCAGCTTAGGTGGCGGAATCCAGCATTTT. Translating it yields CASSLGGGIQHF.

The CDR3 DNA is TGTGCCAGCAGCGTAGTGGACAGGGTCACCGGGGAGCTGTTTTTT. Translating it yields CASSVVDRVTGELFF. The chain has TRBV9 and TRBJ2-2, with TRBD1 matching 8 bases. CDR1 and CDR2 from the germline V gene are SGDLS and YYNGEE. V dropped 0 bases and J dropped 4; count of bases not matched to a gene: 2. This CDR3 is built from 15 residues.

Only one count was recorded for this clone. The chain has TRBV7-2 and TRBJ1-1, with D hard to call. CDR3 length: 13 residues. Germline-derived CDR1 and CDR2 are SGHTA and FQGNSA. Trimming stripped 2 bases from V and 0 bases from J, with 4 bases between. CDR3 region: CASSLPVNTEAFF. CDR3 coding DNA: TGTGCCAGCAGCTTACCAGTGAACACTGAAGCTTTCTTT. Full variable domain (rest looked up from reference TRBV7-2 and TRBJ1-1): GAGVSQSPSNKVTEKGKDVELRCDPISGHTALYWYRQSLGQGLEFLIYFQGNSAPDKSGLPSDRFSAERTGGSVSTLTIQRTQQEDSAVYLCASSLPVNTEAFFGQGTRLTVV.